The 17 T cell receptor beta chains below all came from one sample that was sequenced in a study of blood T cell repertoires in COVID-19. Assay used: immunoSEQ multiplex PCR; TCRdb lists only in-frame clones, some missing. This sample has approximately 120,000 clones, with roughly 82% found just once. The sample consisted of peripheral blood. These receptors originate from a human donor in a cohort sampled during active COVID-19.

The rearrangement joins TRBV18 to TRBJ2-3; 9 positions match TRBD1. This CDR3 is built from 15 residues. Germline V gene sequence: CDR1 KGHSH, CDR2 LQKENI. V was clipped by 3 bases and J by 5 bases; unmatched bases: 6. The DNA of the CDR3 is TGTGCCAGCTCACCGTCACAGGGGGCACGAGATACGCAGTATTTT. Its translation is CASSPSQGARDTQYF.

The J gene is TRBJ2-3, the V gene TRBV4-1; 7 bases are a match to TRBD2. This CDR3 has 14 residues. Trimming took 1 base from V and 3 from J; bases not matched to a gene: 1. The germline CDR1 and CDR2 sequences are MGHRA and YSYEKL. The CDR3 DNA reads TGCGCCAGCAGCCAAGGGCGGGGGACAGATACGCAGTATTTT. It translates to CASSQGRGTDTQYF.

The chain joins TRBV11-2 to TRBJ2-3; 13 bases map to TRBD2. Germline values: CDR1 SGHAT, CDR2 FQNNGV. The CDR3 consists of 17 residues. Trimming at V came to 4 bases and at J to 0 bases, leaving 4 bases not matched to a gene. The CDR3 bases are TGTGCCAGCAGCTCCGCGGGACTAGCGGGAAGCACAGATACGCAGTATTTT. Encoded protein: CASSSAGLAGSTDTQYF.

This chain links TRBV5-1 with TRBJ1-6; no reliable D call. Looked up from germline, CDR1 is SGHRS and CDR2 is YFSETQ. The CDR3 has 14 residues. V was cut by 5 bases and J by 0 bases, with 6 bases left in between. CDR3 loop: CASSSGSYNSPLHF. CDR3 bases: TGCGCCAGCAGTTCGGGCTCCTATAATTCACCCCTCCACTTT.

A single count supports this clone. The CDR3, as DNA: TGTGCCAGCAGCTTAGACGAGGTGCAAGAGACCCAGTACTTC. It encodes CASSLDEVQETQYF. The chain recombines TRBV7-9 with TRBJ2-5; D gene ambiguous. V gave up 1 base and J gave up 2 bases, with 8 bases separating them. The CDR3 spans 14 residues. Germline CDR1 and CDR2: SEHNR and FQNEAQ (reference sequence).

This clone was seen a single time. J is TRBJ1-2 and V is TRBV15, with D possibly being TRBD1 (6 bases). V was trimmed by 0 bases and J by 4 bases, leaving 15 bases between them. The germline V gene has CDR1 LNHNV and CDR2 YYDKDF (reference sequence). The CDR3 covers 16 residues. CDR3 bases: TGTGCCACCAGCAGAGAAGAGGGGGTAAGAGGCTATGGCTACACCTTC. The encoded protein is CATSREEGVRGYGYTF.

V usage is TRBV3-1 (or the pseudogene TRBV3-2) and J usage is TRBJ2-7, with D possibly TRBD1 on 5 matching bases. The CDR3 is 17 residues long. With 4 bases removed from V and 5 bases from J, the gap between germline ends came to 24 bases. Germline V gene sequence: CDR1 LGHDT, CDR2 YNNKEL (reference sequence). CDR3 loop: CASSPKGVLARLDEQYF. The CDR3 coding sequence is TGTGCCAGCAGCCCGAAAGGGGTCCTCGCAAGGTTGGACGAGCAGTACTTC.

This chain uses TRBV24-1 with TRBJ2-1, with TRBD2 matching over 8 bases. The trim removed 3 bases at V and 8 bases at J, leaving 11 bases unmatched. Germline assignment: CDR1 KGHDR and CDR2 SFDVKD. The CDR3 spans 16 residues. This CDR3 is CATSDPPGLGGDEQFF. The DNA of the CDR3 is TGTGCCACCAGTGATCCTCCGGGACTAGGGGGGGATGAGCAGTTCTTC.

The chain carries TRBV10-3 and TRBJ2-3, with 10 bases aligning to TRBD1. Germline V gene lookup returns CDR1 ENHRY and CDR2 SYGVKD. Losses at the gene ends were 6 bases for V and 3 bases for J; bases not matched to a gene: 6. This CDR3 comprises 15 residues. The CDR3 reads CAIREDRGWTDTQYF. The CDR3 nucleotides read TGTGCCATCAGGGAGGACAGGGGGTGGACAGATACGCAGTATTTT.

The rearrangement links TRBV6-5 to TRBJ2-3, with D perhaps TRBD1 (6 bases). V was shortened by 4 bases and J by 5 bases, with 13 bases between the two germline ends. The CDR3 is made up of 14 amino acids. CDR1 and CDR2 (germline): MNHEY, SVGAGI. The CDR3 DNA reads TGTGCCAGCAGTTTCCAGGGCAGGGGAGATACGCAGTATTTT. It yields the protein CASSFQGRGDTQYF.

This clone was found a few times. This chain connects TRBV30 to TRBJ2-1, with D possibly TRBD1 on 6 matching bases. CDR3 size: 13 residues. CDR1 and CDR2 (germline): GTSNPN, SVGIG (reference sequence). The germline V and J ends were trimmed by 2 bases and 6 bases, with 11 bases remaining between them. CDR3: CAWSQGWGNEQFF. CDR3 in DNA: TGTGCCTGGAGTCAGGGGTGGGGCAATGAGCAGTTCTTC.

The rearrangement links TRBV9 to TRBJ1-2; D uncertain. The germline gives CDR1 SGDLS, CDR2 YYNGEE. V lost 0 bases and J 6 bases, leaving 15 bases between the germline ends. This CDR3 is 15 amino acids long. The DNA for the CDR3 is TGTGCCAGCAGCGTAGAGGAGGGAATCGGAAATGGCTACACCTTC. It is translated as CASSVEEGIGNGYTF.

As concerns this clone: An end of the junction does not agree with germline; a read error may underlie this. The J gene is TRBJ2-7, the V gene TRBV27, with D uncertain. The length of the CDR3 is 13 residues. Germline loops: CDR1 MNHEY, CDR2 SMNVEV (reference sequence). CDR3 loop: CTSSLSAGYEQYF. The CDR3 DNA reads TGTACCAGCAGTTTATCGGCAGGTTACGAGCAGTACTTC.

The chain has TRBV7-2 and TRBJ2-7, with D unresolved. The V end lost 4 bases, the J end lost 0 bases, and 4 bases lay between the germline ends. The V gene's germline CDR1 is SGHTA and CDR2 FQGNSA. The CDR3 is 12 amino acids. CDR3 in amino acids: CASSSLSYEQYF. CDR3 bases: TGTGCCAGCAGCTCTCTCTCCTACGAGCAGTACTTC.

The CDR3 here is CASTDPLGSYEQYF. CDR3 DNA: TGCGCCAGCACCGATCCGCTAGGGAGCTACGAGCAGTACTTC. J is TRBJ2-7 and V is TRBV10-2; D possibly corresponds to TRBD2 (5 bases). The germline CDR1 and CDR2 sequences are WSHSY and SAAADI. CDR3 length: 14 residues. The ends were cut back, 7 bases at V and 3 bases at J, with 16 bases in the middle.

The chain uses TRBV2 and TRBJ2-5; 8 bases agree with TRBD2. The J segment lost 4 bases and the V segment lost 7 bases, leaving 5 bases of the junction unmatched. Germline CDR1 is SNHLY and CDR2 is FYNNEI. This CDR3 comprises 13 residues. CDR3 amino acids: CASTPSGRETQYF. In DNA form, the CDR3 reads TGTGCCAGCACGCCTAGCGGGCGAGAGACCCAGTACTTC.

This clone turned up a few times. The V and J genes are TRBV30 and TRBJ2-2; possible D gene TRBD1, 5 bases. Germline CDR1 and CDR2: GTSNPN and SVGIG (reference sequence). V was trimmed by 2 bases and J by 1 base, leaving 8 bases between them. CDR3 length: 14 residues. The CDR3 DNA reads TGTGCCTGGAGTAACGGACAGAACACCGGGGAGCTGTTTTTT. This sequence encodes CAWSNGQNTGELFF.